One sample yielded the 31 T cell receptor beta chains listed below, sequenced in a study of OX40 agonist ivuxolimab in advanced cancers. Repertoires were generated with immunoSEQ multiplex PCR, while TCRdb's copy carries only in-frame clones and drops some. Of under 13,000 clones detected, approximately 69% appear once; the ten largest clones hold around 33%. The sequences come from CD4+ or CD8+ T cells sorted from blood, collected in a trial of the OX40 agonist ivuxolimab. These receptors came from an adult with an advanced solid tumor such as melanoma, head and neck, liver or kidney cancer.

This chain links TRBV6-5 with TRBJ2-1, with 8 bases aligning to TRBD1. This CDR3 has 14 amino acids. CDR1 MNHEY and CDR2 SVGAGI come from the germline V gene. The J segment lost 6 bases and the V segment lost 5 bases, leaving 6 bases of the junction unmatched. This CDR3 is CASSPGQGLNEQFF. CDR3 DNA sequence: TGTGCCAGCAGTCCCGGACAGGGACTCAATGAGCAGTTCTTC.

The rearrangement links TRBV19 to TRBJ1-1; D gene uncertain. V dropped 3 bases and J dropped 0 bases, with 8 bases sitting between them. The CDR3 is made up of 14 amino acids. Per germline, CDR1 LNHDA and CDR2 SQIVND (reference sequence). The CDR3 DNA is TGTGCCAGTAGTATGGAAGGGCTGAACACTGAAGCTTTCTTT. Protein sequence: CASSMEGLNTEAFF.

This chain links TRBV25-1 with TRBJ2-2; 8 bases match TRBD1. V was pared by 6 bases and J by 6 bases, with 3 bases of the junction left unmatched. CDR3 length equals 13 residues. CDR1 is MGHDK and CDR2 is SYGVNS in the germline V gene. The CDR3 DNA is TGTGCCAGCAGGACAGGGGAGGCCGGGGAGCTGTTTTTT. It codes for CASRTGEAGELFF.

This clone has just a few counts. The chain joins TRBV15 to TRBJ2-3; 7 nucleotides match TRBD2. After removal of 0 bases from V and 4 bases from J, the junction contained 4 bases not matched to a gene. Per the germline V gene, CDR1 is LNHNV and CDR2 is YYDKDF (reference sequence). This CDR3 has 15 amino acids. The CDR3, as DNA: TGTGCCACCAGCAGAGATGCGGGAGCCCCAGATACGCAGTATTTT. It encodes CATSRDAGAPDTQYF.

By frequency in the sample, this clone is medium-sized. The chain employs TRBV28 and TRBJ1-6, with TRBD1 as a possible D gene (6 bases). Between the trimmed V and J ends, which lost 6 bases and 9 bases, there was a span of 12 bases. CDR1 is MDHEN, CDR2 SYDVKM, per germline. The CDR3 covers 13 residues. The CDR3 DNA reads TGTGCCAGCAGCCGCAGGGGTGGTTCACCCCTCCACTTT. Translating it yields CASSRRGGSPLHF. Based on the CDR3 plus reference TRBV28 and TRBJ1-6, the full variable domain is DVKVTQSSRYLVKRTGEKVFLECVQDMDHENMFWYRQDPGLGLRLIYFSYDVKMKEKGDIPEGYSVSREKKERFSLILESASTNQTSMYLCASSRRGGSPLHFGNGTRLTVT.

The V gene is TRBV9, the J gene TRBJ2-6; possibly TRBD1 or TRBD2 for D (5 bases each). The V gene lost 6 bases and the J gene lost 2 bases, with 12 bases spanning the gap. The CDR3 loop spans 15 amino acids. Germline-derived CDR1 and CDR2 are SGDLS and YYNGEE. The CDR3 is CASTPWGTGANVLTF. DNA for the CDR3: TGTGCCAGCACCCCCTGGGGGACTGGGGCCAACGTCCTGACTTTC. Looking up the rest from reference TRBV9 and TRBJ2-6 gives the full variable domain: DSGVTQTPKHLITATGQRVTLRCSPRSGDLSVYWYQQSLDQGLQFLIQYYNGEERAKGNILERFSAQQFPDLHSELNLSSLELGDSALYFCASTPWGTGANVLTFGAGSRLTVL.

The rearrangement joins TRBV5-6 to TRBJ2-7, with D possibly matching TRBD2 (6 bases). Germline loops: CDR1 SGHDT, CDR2 YYEEEE. The CDR3 is 16 amino acids. The V end was cut by 0 bases, the J end by 0 bases, with 13 bases between. The CDR3: CASSLGGTRPSYEQYF. In DNA form, the CDR3 reads TGTGCCAGCAGCTTGGGGGGGACTCGGCCCTCCTACGAGCAGTACTTC.

This chain connects TRBV4-3 to TRBJ2-1, with D unclear. The CDR3 is 12 amino acids. CDR1 and CDR2 (germline): LGHNA, YSLEER. V dropped 1 base and J dropped 9 bases, with 7 bases sitting between them. CDR3 residues: CASSQVQGEQFF. CDR3 sequence (DNA): TGCGCCAGCAGCCAAGTACAAGGTGAGCAGTTCTTC.

In its sample, this clone was seen a few times. This rearrangement joins TRBV6-5 to TRBJ1-1; D is uncertain. Per germline, CDR1 MNHEY and CDR2 SVGAGI. The CDR3 loop spans 12 amino acids. Trimming pared 6 bases from V and 3 bases from J, leaving 8 bases between. As DNA, the CDR3 is TGTGCCAGCAGAGGTTTGGACACTGAAGCTTTCTTT. Translated, it gives CASRGLDTEAFF.

The chain carries TRBV28 and TRBJ2-7; 10 nucleotides match TRBD2. This CDR3 region has 15 residues. Germline V gene lookup returns CDR1 MDHEN and CDR2 SYDVKM. V lost 4 bases, J lost 0 bases, and 3 bases stayed unmatched. As DNA, the CDR3 is TGTGCCAGCAGTTCACTAGCGGGGAGCTCCTACGAGCAGTACTTC. Protein sequence: CASSSLAGSSYEQYF.

Within the sample, this clone is medium-sized. V usage is TRBV6-6 and J usage is TRBJ1-1, with TRBD1 matching over 7 bases. Germline CDR1 reads MNHNY; CDR2 reads SVGAGI (reference sequence). V was clipped by 4 bases and J by 0 bases; unmatched bases: 5. The CDR3 is 15 residues long. The CDR3 is CASSLDRLMNTEAFF. As DNA, the CDR3 is TGTGCCAGCAGTTTGGACAGGCTCATGAACACTGAAGCTTTCTTT.

This clone was counted between two and nine times. The rearrangement links TRBV4-1 to TRBJ1-1; maybe TRBD1 (6 bases). Germline V CDR1 and CDR2: MGHRA, YSYEKL. V was shortened by 6 bases and J by 0 bases, with 26 bases between the two germline ends. This CDR3 region has 19 residues. CDR3 loop: CASSPQSQGTLDLNTEAFF. CDR3 in DNA: TGCGCCAGCAGTCCCCAATCCCAGGGGACCTTAGACCTGAACACTGAAGCTTTCTTT.

This sequence joins TRBV7-9 and TRBJ2-7; TRBD1 aligns across 7 bases. Per germline, CDR1 SEHNR and CDR2 FQNEAQ (reference sequence). After removal of 4 bases from V and 2 bases from J, the junction contained 20 bases not matched to a gene. The CDR3 covers 19 residues. The CDR3 loop reads CASSWETGSRGLSAYEQYF. CDR3 DNA: TGTGCCAGCAGCTGGGAGACAGGGTCTAGAGGATTATCCGCCTACGAGCAGTACTTC.

This clone showed up just a few times. The V and J genes are TRBV5-1 and TRBJ2-2; 12 bases match TRBD2. Germline CDR1 reads SGHRS; CDR2 reads YFSETQ. The length of the CDR3 is 16 residues. The V gene end was trimmed by 6 bases and the J gene end by 4 bases; junction bases not matched to a gene: 7. The CDR3 region is CASKTSGGLGTGELFF. CDR3 bases: TGCGCCAGCAAGACTAGCGGGGGCCTGGGCACCGGGGAGCTGTTTTTT.

V is TRBV30 and J is TRBJ2-3; a possible D gene is TRBD2 (5 bases). CDR1 and CDR2 from the germline V gene are GTSNPN and SVGIG (reference sequence). With 5 bases removed from V and 2 bases from J, the gap between germline ends came to 14 bases. CDR3 size: 14 residues. The DNA of the CDR3 is TGTGCCTGGTTTAGACGGGGAGTCACAGATACGCAGTATTTT. Protein product: CAWFRRGVTDTQYF.

The CDR3 protein is CASSLLLAGGATVQYF. As DNA, the CDR3 is TGTGCCAGCAGTTTACTCTTAGCGGGAGGTGCTACGGTGCAGTACTTC. V and J are TRBV27 and TRBJ2-7; 10 nucleotides match TRBD2. V shed 2 bases, J shed 9 bases, and the junction held 13 bases outside the gene matches. The CDR3 runs to 16 residues. Per germline, CDR1 MNHEY and CDR2 SMNVEV (reference sequence).

The chain joins TRBV9 to TRBJ1-4; no clear D gene. This CDR3 comprises 15 residues. V was shortened by 5 bases and J by 8 bases, with 19 bases between the two germline ends. Germline V gene sequence: CDR1 SGDLS, CDR2 YYNGEE. CDR3 bases: TGTGCCAGCAGTCTTTTAGGACTTCTGGACGAAAAACTGTTTTTT. Its translation is CASSLLGLLDEKLFF.

In DNA, the CDR3 is TGTGCCAGCAGCTCCTCCCTCCGCGGGGGACAGGGGGGCTACACCTTC. Protein sequence: CASSSSLRGGQGGYTF. This chain connects TRBV13 to TRBJ1-2; 10 positions agree with TRBD1. The length of the CDR3 is 16 residues. V lost 4 bases to trimming and J lost 8 bases; unmatched junction nucleotides: 13. Germline values: CDR1 PRHDT, CDR2 FYEKMQ (reference sequence).

The J gene is TRBJ2-7, the V gene TRBV29-1; D is possibly TRBD1 (5 bases). V was shortened by 1 base and J by 3 bases, with 13 bases between the two germline ends. CDR1 is SQVTM, CDR2 ANQGSEA, per germline. The length of the CDR3 is 14 residues. As DNA, the CDR3 is TGCAGCGTTGAAGGACAGAGTACCAGCTACGAGCAGTACTTC. Its translation is CSVEGQSTSYEQYF.

This chain connects TRBV29-1 to TRBJ2-7, with 11 positions matching TRBD2. The germline V gene encodes CDR1 SQVTM and CDR2 ANQGSEA. V gave up 5 bases and J gave up 3 bases; unmatched junction bases: 15. The CDR3 sequence is 17 residues long. DNA for the CDR3: TGCAGCGTTCGATTCGGGGGTACTAGCGGGAGTATCTACGAGCAGTACTTC. Amino acids: CSVRFGGTSGSIYEQYF.

The V and J genes are TRBV28 and TRBJ2-5; D not certain. Germline lookup yields CDR1 MDHEN and CDR2 SYDVKM. The CDR3 runs to 16 residues. Between the trimmed V and J ends, which lost 3 bases and 2 bases, there was a span of 16 bases. For the CDR3, the DNA is TGTGCCAGCAGTTTCCTACGGACGTTAGGGCAAGAGACCCAGTACTTC. Translated: CASSFLRTLGQETQYF.

The V and J genes are TRBV5-6 and TRBJ2-7; tentatively, D is TRBD2 (7 bases). Germline V gene sequence: CDR1 SGHDT, CDR2 YYEEEE. With 4 bases removed from V and 3 bases from J, the gap between germline ends came to 14 bases. The CDR3 is 14 amino acids. CDR3 DNA sequence: TGTGCCAGCAGCCCGGGGGGCCGCGTCTACGAGCAGTACTTC. Translation: CASSPGGRVYEQYF.

The chain employs TRBV6-6 and TRBJ2-1; 10 nucleotides align to TRBD2. Trimming at V came to 4 bases and at J to 6 bases, leaving 6 bases not matched to a gene. Germline V gives CDR1 MNHNY, CDR2 SVGAGI (reference sequence). The CDR3 extends over 15 amino acids. The chain's CDR3 is CASSLLAGNGNEQFF. The DNA of the CDR3 is TGTGCCAGCAGTTTACTAGCGGGAAACGGCAATGAGCAGTTCTTC.

V is TRBV5-1 and J is TRBJ1-2; 7 bases align to TRBD1. Trimming cost V 4 bases and J 2 bases; bases outside gene matches: 11. This CDR3 is 16 amino acids long. Germline V gives CDR1 SGHRS, CDR2 YFSETQ. The CDR3 coding sequence is TGCGCCAGCAGCACAGGGACAGCCTATACAAACTATGGCTACACCTTC. As protein: CASSTGTAYTNYGYTF.

V and J are TRBV4-1 and TRBJ1-2, with D uncertain. This CDR3 contains 11 residues. Trimming removed 5 bases from V and 4 bases from J, with 5 bases in between. The germline CDR1 and CDR2 sequences are MGHRA and YSYEKL. CDR3 sequence: CASSGLYGYTF. CDR3 coding DNA: TGCGCCAGCAGCGGACTCTATGGCTACACCTTC.

This clone was counted a single time. The chain uses TRBV7-8 and TRBJ2-5; 11 bases match TRBD2. The CDR3 loop spans 15 amino acids. Unmatched junction bases numbered 10, after V lost 8 bases and J lost 5 bases. The germline V gene has CDR1 SGHVS and CDR2 FQNEAQ. The CDR3 sequence is CASSLSGRARETQYF. DNA of the CDR3: TGTGCCAGCTCACTTAGCGGGAGGGCCAGGGAGACCCAGTACTTC.

As for this clone: A read error may produce the germline difference seen at one junction end. The CDR3 DNA reads as TGTTCCAGCAGTTTATATGACAGGATTAACCAAGAGACCCAGTACTTC. This gives the protein CSSSLYDRINQETQYF. This chain uses TRBV27 with TRBJ2-5; a possible D gene is TRBD1 (6 bases). Germline V gene lookup returns CDR1 MNHEY and CDR2 SMNVEV (reference sequence). The CDR3 runs 16 residues.

The chain uses TRBV9 and TRBJ2-3; possible D gene TRBD2, 5 bases. The CDR3 spans 16 residues. Trimming took 0 bases from V and 4 from J, leaving 15 bases between them. The germline gives CDR1 SGDLS, CDR2 YYNGEE. The CDR3 is CASSVELGLNADTQYF. CDR3 nucleotides: TGTGCCAGCAGCGTAGAGCTTGGACTGAACGCAGATACGCAGTATTTT.

In this sample, this clone turned up a few times. This chain connects TRBV30 to TRBJ2-3; the match to TRBD2 covers 7 bases. V lost 4 bases to trimming and J lost 6 bases; unmatched junction nucleotides: 7. The CDR3 sequence is 13 residues long. The V gene's germline CDR1 is GTSNPN and CDR2 SVGIG (reference sequence). The CDR3 loop reads CAWNEGGPDTQYF. Written as DNA, the CDR3 is TGTGCCTGGAATGAGGGAGGGCCGGATACGCAGTATTTT. Supplemented by reference TRBV30 and TRBJ2-3, the full variable domain reads SQTIHQWPATLVQPVGSPLSLECTVEGTSNPNLYWYRQAAGRGLQLLFYSVGIGQISSEVPQNLSASRPQDRQFILSSKKLLLSDSGFYLCAWNEGGPDTQYFGPGTRLTVL.

A single count supports this clone. The chain has TRBV28 and TRBJ2-7; D gene uncertain. The CDR3 consists of 16 residues. V was clipped by 5 bases and J by 7 bases, with 24 bases between them. Per the germline V gene, CDR1 is MDHEN and CDR2 is SYDVKM. The CDR3 DNA is TGTGCCAGCAGTCCTCTGGGGTCCGAACCCTCTAAGGAGCAGTACTTC. Its translation is CASSPLGSEPSKEQYF. The complete variable domain, with remaining parts taken from reference TRBV28 and TRBJ2-7, reads DVKVTQSSRYLVKRTGEKVFLECVQDMDHENMFWYRQDPGLGLRLIYFSYDVKMKEKGDIPEGYSVSREKKERFSLILESASTNQTSMYLCASSPLGSEPSKEQYFGPGTRLTVT.

The chain employs TRBV6-5 and TRBJ2-7; no clear D gene. CDR1 is MNHEY and CDR2 is SVGAGI in the germline V gene. This CDR3 spans 13 amino acids. The V gene lost 5 bases and the J gene lost 3 bases, with 11 bases spanning the gap. This chain's CDR3 is CASSGLLGYEQYF. The CDR3 coding sequence is TGTGCCAGCAGTGGGTTGCTGGGCTACGAGCAGTACTTC.